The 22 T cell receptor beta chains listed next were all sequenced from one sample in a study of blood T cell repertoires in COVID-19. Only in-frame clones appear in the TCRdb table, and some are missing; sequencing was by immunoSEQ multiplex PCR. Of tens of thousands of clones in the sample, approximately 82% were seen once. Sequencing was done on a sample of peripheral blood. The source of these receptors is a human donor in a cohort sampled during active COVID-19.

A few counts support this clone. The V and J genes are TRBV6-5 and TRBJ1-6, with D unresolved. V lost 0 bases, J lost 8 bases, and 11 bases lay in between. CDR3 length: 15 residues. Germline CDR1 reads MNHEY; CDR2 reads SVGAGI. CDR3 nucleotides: TGTGCCAGCAGTTACTCGAATAGGCGGGATTCACCCCTCCACTTT. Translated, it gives CASSYSNRRDSPLHF.

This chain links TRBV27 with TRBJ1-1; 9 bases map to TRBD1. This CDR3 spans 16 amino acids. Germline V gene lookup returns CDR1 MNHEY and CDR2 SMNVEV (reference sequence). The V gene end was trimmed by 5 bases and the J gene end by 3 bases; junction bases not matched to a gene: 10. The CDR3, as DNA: TGTGCCAGCAGTAAATACAGGGGGCTCAGGGACACTGAAGCTTTCTTT. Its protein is CASSKYRGLRDTEAFF.

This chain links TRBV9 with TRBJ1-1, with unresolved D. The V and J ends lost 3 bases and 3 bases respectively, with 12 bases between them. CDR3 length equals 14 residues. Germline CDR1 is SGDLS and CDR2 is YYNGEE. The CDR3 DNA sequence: TGTGCCAGCAGCGCTGCGGCGTCCTACACTGAAGCTTTCTTT. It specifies CASSAAASYTEAFF.

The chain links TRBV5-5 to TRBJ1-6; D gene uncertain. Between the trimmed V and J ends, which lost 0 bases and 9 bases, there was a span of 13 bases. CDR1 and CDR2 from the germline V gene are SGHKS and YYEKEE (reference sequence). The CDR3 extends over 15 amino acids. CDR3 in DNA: TGTGCCAGCAGCTTGGCGCAGGTGGCCCCTTCACCCCTCCACTTT. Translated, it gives CASSLAQVAPSPLHF.

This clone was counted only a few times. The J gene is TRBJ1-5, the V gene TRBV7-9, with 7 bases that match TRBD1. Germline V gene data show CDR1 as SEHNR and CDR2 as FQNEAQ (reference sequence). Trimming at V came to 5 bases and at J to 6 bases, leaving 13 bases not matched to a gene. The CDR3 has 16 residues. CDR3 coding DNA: TGTGCCAGCAGCCAAGCCGGGGCCGGGGACAGTCAGCCCCAGCATTTT. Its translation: CASSQAGAGDSQPQHF.

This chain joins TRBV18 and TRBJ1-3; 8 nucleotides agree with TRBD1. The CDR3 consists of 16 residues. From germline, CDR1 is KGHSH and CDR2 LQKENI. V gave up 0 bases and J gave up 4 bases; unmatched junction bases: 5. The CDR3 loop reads CASSPPPTGVGNTIYF. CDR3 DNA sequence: TGTGCCAGCTCACCACCGCCGACAGGGGTCGGAAACACCATATATTTT.

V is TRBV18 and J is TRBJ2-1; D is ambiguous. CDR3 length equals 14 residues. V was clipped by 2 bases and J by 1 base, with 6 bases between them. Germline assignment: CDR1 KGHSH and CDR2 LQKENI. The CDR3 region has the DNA TGTGCCAGCTCACCATGGAGTTCCTACAATGAGCAGTTCTTC. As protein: CASSPWSSYNEQFF.

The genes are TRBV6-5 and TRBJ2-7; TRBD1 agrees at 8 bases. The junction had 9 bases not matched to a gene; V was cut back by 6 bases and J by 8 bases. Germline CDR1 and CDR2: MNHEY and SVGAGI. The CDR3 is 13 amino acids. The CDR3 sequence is CASSPGQGIKQYF. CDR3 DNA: TGTGCCAGCAGCCCCGGACAGGGAATAAAGCAGTACTTC.

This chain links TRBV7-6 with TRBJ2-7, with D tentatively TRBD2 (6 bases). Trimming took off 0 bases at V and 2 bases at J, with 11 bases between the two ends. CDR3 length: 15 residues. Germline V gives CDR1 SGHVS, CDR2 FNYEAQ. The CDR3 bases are TGTGCCAGCAGCTTAGCGGGGACTGCCGCCTACGAGCAGTACTTC. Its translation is CASSLAGTAAYEQYF.

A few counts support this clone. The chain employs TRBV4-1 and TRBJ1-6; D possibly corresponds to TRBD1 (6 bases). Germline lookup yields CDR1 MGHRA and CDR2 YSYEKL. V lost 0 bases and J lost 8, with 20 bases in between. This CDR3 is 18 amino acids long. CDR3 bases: TGCGCCAGCAGCCAAGACCTCCGCGGGGGGGCTTTGGATTCACCCCTCCACTTT. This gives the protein CASSQDLRGGALDSPLHF.

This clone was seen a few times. The CDR3 DNA sequence: TGTGCCAGCAGCTTACAGGGGTATTCACCCCTCCACTTT. This translates into CASSLQGYSPLHF. The rearrangement links TRBV5-6 to TRBJ1-6; 7 bases fit TRBD1. The junction had 1 base not matched to a gene; V was cut back by 2 bases and J by 8 bases. This CDR3 has 13 residues. CDR1 SGHDT and CDR2 YYEEEE come from the germline V gene.

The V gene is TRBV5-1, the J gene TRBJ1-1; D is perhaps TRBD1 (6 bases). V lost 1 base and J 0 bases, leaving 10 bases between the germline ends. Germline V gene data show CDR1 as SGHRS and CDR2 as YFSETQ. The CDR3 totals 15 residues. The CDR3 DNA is TGCGCCAGCAGCTTGATGGACAGAGTGAACACTGAAGCTTTCTTT. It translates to CASSLMDRVNTEAFF.

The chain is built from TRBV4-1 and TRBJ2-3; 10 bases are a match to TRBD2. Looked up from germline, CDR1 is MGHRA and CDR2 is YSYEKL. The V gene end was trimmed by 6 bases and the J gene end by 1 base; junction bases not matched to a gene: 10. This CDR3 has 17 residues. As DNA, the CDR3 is TGCGCCAGCAGACGAGCGGGGGGGCTCTATGGCACAGATACGCAGTATTTT. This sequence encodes CASRRAGGLYGTDTQYF.

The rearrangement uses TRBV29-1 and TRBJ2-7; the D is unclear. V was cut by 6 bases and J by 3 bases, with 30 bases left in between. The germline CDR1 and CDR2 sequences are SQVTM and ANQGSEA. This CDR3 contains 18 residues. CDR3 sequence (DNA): TGCAGCGTAGCCGATGTCCTCAAGTCCCCCTACAGTGACTACGAGCAGTACTTC. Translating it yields CSVADVLKSPYSDYEQYF.

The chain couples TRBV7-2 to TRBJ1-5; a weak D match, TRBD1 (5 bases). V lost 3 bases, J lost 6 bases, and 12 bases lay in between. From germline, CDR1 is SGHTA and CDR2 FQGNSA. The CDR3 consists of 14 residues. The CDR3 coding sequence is TGTGCCAGCAGCTTCGTCGGGGGGGGTCAGCCCCAGCATTTT. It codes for CASSFVGGGQPQHF.

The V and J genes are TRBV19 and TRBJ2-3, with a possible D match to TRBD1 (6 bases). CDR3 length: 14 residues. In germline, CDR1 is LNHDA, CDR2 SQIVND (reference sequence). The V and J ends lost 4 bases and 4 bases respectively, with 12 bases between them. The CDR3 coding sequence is TGTGCCAGTAGTACTGGGACACTCCCAGATACGCAGTATTTT. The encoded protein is CASSTGTLPDTQYF.

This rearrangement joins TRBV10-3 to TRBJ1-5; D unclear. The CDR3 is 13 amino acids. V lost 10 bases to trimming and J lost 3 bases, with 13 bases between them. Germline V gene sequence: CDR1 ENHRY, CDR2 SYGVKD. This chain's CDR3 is CATLGGYNQPQHF. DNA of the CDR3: TGTGCCACCTTAGGCGGATACAATCAGCCCCAGCATTTT.

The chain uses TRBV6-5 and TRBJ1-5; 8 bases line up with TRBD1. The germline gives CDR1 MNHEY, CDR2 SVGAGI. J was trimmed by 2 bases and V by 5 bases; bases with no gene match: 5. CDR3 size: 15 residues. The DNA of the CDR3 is TGTGCCAGCAGTACCGGACAGGGCGGCAATCAGCCCCAGCATTTT. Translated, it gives CASSTGQGGNQPQHF.

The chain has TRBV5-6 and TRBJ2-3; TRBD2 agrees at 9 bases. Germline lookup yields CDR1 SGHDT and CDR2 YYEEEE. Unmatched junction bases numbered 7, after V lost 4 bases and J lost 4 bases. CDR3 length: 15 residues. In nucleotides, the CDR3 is TGTGCCAGCAGCCTGCGGGGGGGCGGGCCAGATACGCAGTATTTT. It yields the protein CASSLRGGGPDTQYF.

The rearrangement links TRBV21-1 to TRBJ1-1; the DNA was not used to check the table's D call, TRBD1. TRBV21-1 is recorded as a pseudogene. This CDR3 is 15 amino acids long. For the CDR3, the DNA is TGTGCCAGCAGCAAAGAGCAGGGCGGGAACACTGAAGCTTTCTTT. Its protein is CASSKEQGGNTEAFF.

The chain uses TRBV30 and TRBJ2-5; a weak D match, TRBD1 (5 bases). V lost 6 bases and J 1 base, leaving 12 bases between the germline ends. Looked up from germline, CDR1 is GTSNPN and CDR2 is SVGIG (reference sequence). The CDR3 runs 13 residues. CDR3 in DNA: TGTGCCTGTACCCAGGGCTTCCAAGAGACCCAGTACTTC. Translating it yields CACTQGFQETQYF.

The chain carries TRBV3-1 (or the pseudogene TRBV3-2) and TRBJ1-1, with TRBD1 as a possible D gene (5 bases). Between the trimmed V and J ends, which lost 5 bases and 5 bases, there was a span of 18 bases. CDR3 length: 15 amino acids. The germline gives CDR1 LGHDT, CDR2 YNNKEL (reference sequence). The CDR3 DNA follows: TGTGCCAGCAGCGTTCGACTGGGAAAGGGGACTGAAGCTTTCTTT. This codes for CASSVRLGKGTEAFF.